These 12 T cell receptor beta chains originate from one sample sequenced in a study of blood T cells in healthy people across ages. A second PCR, run for about 7 to 11 cycles, used a sample-barcoded 5' primer plus a J-beta primer mix. TCRdb redid the calling of the 5' RACE reads with MiXCR, one entry per CDR3 protein. The sample includes about 1.1 million distinct CDR3 sequences, less than 45% of them seen just once. The sample comprised blood. The source of these receptors is a man aged 18 to 30 in good health.

This clonotype appeared a few times. This chain uses TRBV29-1 with TRBJ2-1; D may be TRBD1 or TRBD2 (5 bases each). The CDR3 length is 14 residues. V was cut by 7 bases and J by 6 bases, with 19 bases left in between. CDR1 is SQVTM, CDR2 ANQGSEA, per germline. CDR3 sequence reads: CSAARDRGSNEQFF. The CDR3 region has the DNA TGCAGCGCGGCCCGGGACCGTGGTAGCAATGAGCAGTTCTTC.

This clonotype was counted only a few times. The rearrangement uses TRBV13 and TRBJ2-4, with D perhaps matching TRBD2 (6 bases). The DNA end favors TRBJ2-7, so the J call may be wrong. The CDR3 covers 15 residues. From germline, CDR1 is PRHDT and CDR2 FYEKMQ (reference sequence). The DNA for the CDR3 is TGTGCCAGCAGCTTAGGCGGGGGTTCAGCCTACGAGCAGTACTTC. Amino acid sequence: CASSLGGGSAYEQYF.

V and J are TRBV3-1 and TRBJ1-5, with D maybe TRBD1 (5 bases). The germline CDR1 and CDR2 sequences are LGHDT and YNNKEL (reference sequence). Deletions cut 1 base from V and 6 bases from J, with 10 bases between. CDR3 length: 14 amino acids. The DNA for the CDR3 is TGTGCCAGCAGCCAAGCTTCGGGGGGTCAGCCCCAGCATTTT. Its translation is CASSQASGGQPQHF.

The V call is TRBV9, the J call TRBJ1-3; D call uncertain. Between the trimmed V and J ends, which lost 0 bases and 2 bases, there was a span of 12 bases. Germline CDR1 and CDR2: SGDLS and YYNGEE. The CDR3 is 16 residues long. Here the CDR3 reads CASSVVPRGTGNTIYF. CDR3 DNA: TGTGCCAGCAGCGTAGTTCCTAGAGGGACTGGAAACACCATATATTTT.

This chain links TRBV9 with TRBJ1-1, with D hard to call. The germline V gene has CDR1 SGDLS and CDR2 YYNGEE. The CDR3 has 15 residues. V was cut by 0 bases and J by 0 bases, with 9 bases left in between. The CDR3: CASSVATVMNTEAFF. CDR3 coding DNA: TGTGCCAGCAGCGTAGCTACAGTCATGAACACTGAAGCTTTCTTT.

This chain joins TRBV25-1 and TRBJ1-4; 7 bases line up with TRBD1. Germline-derived CDR1 and CDR2 are MGHDK and SYGVNS. This CDR3 has 15 residues. The ends lost 6 bases at V and 3 bases at J; junction bases unmatched: 7. The CDR3 nucleotides read TGTGCCAGCAGCCTACAGGGGTTGGCTAATGAAAAACTGTTTTTT. Residues: CASSLQGLANEKLFF.

The chain recombines TRBV7-2 with TRBJ1-1, with TRBD1 identical over 8 bases. This CDR3 comprises 14 residues. CDR1 is SGHTA, CDR2 FQGNSA, per germline. Trimming cost V 4 bases and J 10 bases; bases outside gene matches: 11. CDR3 protein: CASSSGQERPGAFF. The DNA for the CDR3 is TGTGCCAGCAGCTCGGGACAGGAGCGCCCTGGAGCTTTCTTT.

V gene TRBV29-1 combines with J gene TRBJ1-1, with TRBD1 matching over 9 bases. The germline V gene has CDR1 SQVTM and CDR2 ANQGSEA. This CDR3 has 14 residues. The V gene end was trimmed by 3 bases and the J gene end by 5 bases; junction bases not matched to a gene: 7. CDR3 sequence reads: CSVELQGARTEAFF. Written as DNA, the CDR3 is TGCAGCGTTGAGCTACAGGGGGCGCGGACTGAAGCTTTCTTT.

This clonotype was observed at least ten times. This rearrangement joins TRBV9 to TRBJ2-3; D is ambiguous. The CDR3 contains 14 residues. Between the trimmed V and J ends, which lost 0 bases and 3 bases, there was a span of 8 bases. Per germline, CDR1 SGDLS and CDR2 YYNGEE. CDR3 nucleotide sequence: TGTGCCAGCAGCGTAGGGTTAGTGACAGATACGCAGTATTTT. Translation: CASSVGLVTDTQYF.

This clonotype has more than one count but fewer than ten. This chain connects TRBV9 to TRBJ1-1; possibly TRBD1 for D (5 bases). Germline-derived CDR1 and CDR2 are SGDLS and YYNGEE. V was shortened by 3 bases and J by 4 bases, with 10 bases between the two germline ends. The CDR3 contains 13 residues. The CDR3 region is CASSGGALTEAFF. For the CDR3, the DNA is TGTGCCAGCAGCGGCGGGGCTCTCACTGAAGCTTTCTTT.

This clonotype turned up a few times. V and J are TRBV7-2 and TRBJ2-7; D gene unclear. V shed 6 bases and J shed 0 bases, with 12 bases lying between them. This CDR3 is built from 14 residues. Germline lookup yields CDR1 SGHTA and CDR2 FQGNSA. CDR3 sequence reads: CASSRIESSYEQYF. In DNA form, the CDR3 reads TGTGCCAGCAGTCGAATCGAAAGCTCCTACGAGCAGTACTTC.

This clonotype has only a few counts. The chain links TRBV7-6 to TRBJ2-1, with D hard to call. Trimming took off 5 bases at V and 4 bases at J, with 15 bases between the two ends. CDR1 and CDR2 (germline): SGHVS, FNYEAQ. CDR3 size: 15 residues. The CDR3 DNA reads as TGTGCCAGCAGCCAAGAGGTAGTCAGTTACAATGAGCAGTTCTTC. This translates into CASSQEVVSYNEQFF.